Following are 30 T cell receptor beta chains from one sample sequenced in a study of OX40 agonist ivuxolimab in advanced cancers. The library was obtained by the immunoSEQ multiplex PCR assay. In TCRdb, the immuneACCESS table is reduced to in-frame sequences with V and J assigned. These tables do not hold every clone; where another copy was compared, an unresolved V gene accounts for under half, and the others remain unexplained. Here the sample has 65,000 to 90,000 clones; less than 95% occur a single time. 8.4% of the sample comes from the top ten. The source was CD4+ or CD8+ T cells sorted from blood, collected in a trial of the OX40 agonist ivuxolimab. The receptors shown here come from an adult with an advanced solid tumor such as melanoma, head and neck, liver or kidney cancer.

This sequence joins TRBV19 and TRBJ2-5; D remains unclear. The CDR3 is 11 residues long. The V gene's germline CDR1 is LNHDA and CDR2 SQIVND (reference sequence). Trimming pared 5 bases from V and 1 base from J, leaving 2 bases between. The CDR3 sequence is CASSAQETQYF. CDR3 nucleotides: TGTGCCAGTAGTGCCCAAGAGACCCAGTACTTC.

This clone was recorded once. The J gene is TRBJ1-1, the V gene TRBV7-8; TRBD1 aligns across 7 bases. This CDR3 comprises 20 residues. The V gene end was trimmed by 5 bases and the J gene end by 0 bases; junction bases not matched to a gene: 21. The germline V gene encodes CDR1 SGHVS and CDR2 FQNEAQ. The CDR3 sequence: CASSVDRDSEKLYMNTEAFF. Here the CDR3 DNA reads TGTGCCAGCAGCGTAGACCGGGACAGCGAAAAACTTTACATGAACACTGAAGCTTTCTTT.

This sequence joins TRBV7-8 and TRBJ2-5, with D uncertain. With 4 bases removed from V and 1 base from J, the gap between germline ends came to 4 bases. Germline-derived CDR1 and CDR2 are SGHVS and FQNEAQ. The CDR3 length is 12 residues. The CDR3 loop reads CASSSLQETQYF. As DNA, the CDR3 is TGTGCCAGCAGCTCCCTCCAAGAGACCCAGTACTTC.

The V call is TRBV27, the J call TRBJ2-1; 9 bases line up with TRBD2. This CDR3 contains 15 residues. Germline loops: CDR1 MNHEY, CDR2 SMNVEV (reference sequence). V gave up 7 bases and J gave up 8 bases; unmatched junction bases: 12. As DNA, the CDR3 is TGTGCCAGCACCTCTTCGTTAGCGGGAGAGGATGAGCAGTTCTTC. This sequence encodes CASTSSLAGEDEQFF.

The chain joins TRBV28 to TRBJ2-1; D is possibly TRBD1 or TRBD2 (5 bases each). V lost 5 bases to trimming and J lost 5 bases, with 13 bases between them. Germline V gives CDR1 MDHEN, CDR2 SYDVKM. The CDR3 sequence is 14 residues long. DNA for the CDR3: TGTGCCAGCAGTCACCGGGGCGAACACAATGAGCAGTTCTTC. Translation: CASSHRGEHNEQFF.

The chain uses TRBV4-3 and TRBJ2-5, with TRBD1 as a possible D gene (5 bases). Germline-derived CDR1 and CDR2 are LGHNA and YSLEER. This CDR3 has 16 residues. The V and J ends lost 1 base and 2 bases respectively, with 14 bases between them. The CDR3 protein is CASSQGVLGQQETQYF. CDR3 in DNA: TGCGCCAGCAGCCAAGGCGTTTTGGGGCAGCAAGAGACCCAGTACTTC.

The chain employs TRBV4-2 and TRBJ2-1, with 10 bases that match TRBD2. The CDR3 extends over 14 amino acids. J was trimmed by 13 bases and V by 2 bases; bases with no gene match: 8. CDR1 and CDR2 (germline): LGHNA, YNFKEQ. The CDR3 protein is CASSQYGLAEGQFF. The CDR3 DNA sequence: TGTGCCAGCAGCCAATACGGACTAGCGGAAGGACAGTTCTTC.

A few counts support this clone. This chain links TRBV7-9 with TRBJ1-1, with TRBD1 matching over 7 bases. The length of the CDR3 is 15 residues. V gave up 1 base and J gave up 6 bases; unmatched junction bases: 8. Germline V gene lookup returns CDR1 SEHNR and CDR2 FQNEAQ (reference sequence). In DNA form, the CDR3 reads TGTGCCAGCAGCTTAGGACAGGGTGTAAAGTCTGAAGCTTTCTTT. This gives the protein CASSLGQGVKSEAFF. Variable domain in full (rest from reference TRBV7-9 and TRBJ1-1): DTGVSQNPRHKITKRGQNVTFRCDPISEHNRLYWYRQTLGQGPEFLTYFQNEAQLEKSRLLSDRFSAERPKGSFSTLEIQRTEQGDSAMYLCASSLGQGVKSEAFFGQGTRLTVV.

V and J are TRBV25-1 and TRBJ2-5; the D call may be TRBD1 or TRBD2 (6 bases each). Germline V lookup: CDR1 MGHDK, CDR2 SYGVNS. The CDR3 sequence is 13 residues long. Trimming removed 8 bases from V and 5 bases from J, with 15 bases in between. CDR3: CASASGARETQYF. The CDR3, as DNA: TGTGCCAGCGCCTCGGGGGCGAGGGAGACCCAGTACTTC. The variable domain in full, completed from reference TRBV25-1 and TRBJ2-5, reads EADIYQTPRYLVIGTGKKITLECSQTMGHDKMYWYQQDPGMELHLIHYSYGVNSTEKGDLSSESTVSRIRTEHFPLTLESARPSHTSQYLCASASGARETQYFGPGTRLLVL.

The chain has TRBV19 and TRBJ1-6, with a tentative D call TRBD1 (6 bases). The CDR3 loop spans 15 amino acids. The germline V gene encodes CDR1 LNHDA and CDR2 SQIVND (reference sequence). The V gene lost 6 bases and the J gene lost 7 bases, with 16 bases spanning the gap. The CDR3 loop reads CASRHVQGPNSPLHF. Here the CDR3 DNA reads TGTGCCAGTAGACACGTACAGGGACCGAATTCACCCCTCCACTTT.

The chain employs TRBV15 and TRBJ1-2; D remains ambiguous. The V gene's germline CDR1 is LNHNV and CDR2 YYDKDF (reference sequence). Trimming removed 3 bases at V and 2 bases at J, with 4 bases between. The length of the CDR3 is 12 residues. Here the CDR3 DNA reads TGTGCCACCAGCAGCGGGAACTATGGCTACACCTTC. Protein: CATSSGNYGYTF.

This clone showed up just once. The chain's CDR3 is CASSGAQETQYF. For the CDR3, the DNA is TGTGCCAGCAGCGGGGCCCAAGAGACCCAGTACTTC. The chain carries TRBV7-9 and TRBJ2-5; TRBD1 is a possible D gene (5 bases). Trimming pared 5 bases from V and 1 base from J, leaving 5 bases between. The CDR3 spans 12 residues. Germline CDR1 reads SEHNR; CDR2 reads FQNEAQ (reference sequence).

This chain connects TRBV11-1 to TRBJ2-1; D is possibly TRBD2 (6 bases). The CDR3 is 15 residues long. From germline, CDR1 is SGHAT and CDR2 FQDESV (reference sequence). Trimming shortened V by 2 bases and J by 8 bases, and 16 bases separated the two germline ends. Written as DNA, the CDR3 is TGTGCCAGCAGCTTACACGGGGGAACCCCGGATGAGCAGTTCTTC. Protein sequence: CASSLHGGTPDEQFF.

This chain connects TRBV6-5 to TRBJ2-1, with D possibly being TRBD2 (5 bases). Trimming cost V 0 bases and J 9 bases, with 6 bases left between them. CDR3 length equals 12 residues. Germline CDR1 MNHEY, CDR2 SVGAGI. CDR3 region: CASSYSRVEQFF. DNA for the CDR3: TGTGCCAGCAGTTACTCGAGGGTTGAGCAGTTCTTC.

J is TRBJ2-1 and V is TRBV10-1; 15 positions match TRBD2. Per the germline V gene, CDR1 is WNHNN and CDR2 is SYGVQD (reference sequence). The CDR3 covers 16 residues. The ends lost 6 bases at V and 5 bases at J; junction bases unmatched: 5. The CDR3 bases are TGCGCCAGCAGGAGGACTAGCGGGAGGGATAACAATGAGCAGTTCTTC. Its protein product is CASRRTSGRDNNEQFF.

This chain links TRBV6-1 with TRBJ2-5; 13 bases align to TRBD2. V lost 2 bases and J lost 5; bases outside the gene matches: 8. The CDR3 has 17 amino acids. Germline V gene data show CDR1 as MNHNS and CDR2 as SASEGT. This CDR3 reads CASSETLGLAGVETQYF. CDR3 bases: TGTGCCAGCAGTGAAACGTTAGGACTAGCGGGAGTGGAGACCCAGTACTTC.

This sequence joins TRBV29-1 and TRBJ2-1; 7 bases align to TRBD1. In germline, CDR1 is SQVTM, CDR2 ANQGSEA. V lost 0 bases and J lost 7; bases outside the gene matches: 15. CDR3 length: 17 amino acids. In DNA, the CDR3 is TGCAGCGTTGAAGATCTTTGGGCCGGGACAGATGGGAATGAGCAGTTCTTC. Amino acid sequence: CSVEDLWAGTDGNEQFF.

The chain uses TRBV28 and TRBJ2-7; unclear D gene. V dropped 3 bases and J dropped 0 bases, with 9 bases sitting between them. Germline CDR1 and CDR2: MDHEN and SYDVKM. The CDR3 spans 14 residues. The CDR3 sequence: CASSLGRSSYEQYF. CDR3 DNA sequence: TGTGCCAGCAGTTTGGGCAGAAGCTCCTACGAGCAGTACTTC. The full variable domain, with the rest looked up from reference TRBV28 and TRBJ2-7, is DVKVTQSSRYLVKRTGEKVFLECVQDMDHENMFWYRQDPGLGLRLIYFSYDVKMKEKGDIPEGYSVSREKKERFSLILESASTNQTSMYLCASSLGRSSYEQYFGPGTRLTVT.

The chain is built from TRBV6-5 and TRBJ2-2, with D unclear. Germline V CDR1 and CDR2: MNHEY, SVGAGI. The CDR3 loop spans 14 amino acids. The germline V and J ends were trimmed by 1 base and 4 bases, with 7 bases remaining between them. The CDR3 DNA is TGTGCCAGCAGTTACTTGGGAACCACCGGGGAGCTGTTTTTT. It encodes CASSYLGTTGELFF.

This clone occurred once. In DNA form, the CDR3 reads TGTGCCTGGAGTGTTTATGGGAACGAGCAGTACGTC. This translates into CAWSVYGNEQYV. The rearrangement uses TRBV30 and TRBJ2-7; D is ambiguous. Germline values: CDR1 GTSNPN, CDR2 SVGIG (reference sequence). The V gene lost 0 bases and the J gene lost 5 bases, with 8 bases spanning the gap. This CDR3 has 12 residues.

The chain recombines TRBV29-1 with TRBJ2-3; D possibly matches TRBD1 or TRBD2 (7 bases each). Trimming removed 7 bases at V and 4 bases at J, with 15 bases between. CDR1 and CDR2 from the germline V gene are SQVTM and ANQGSEA. This CDR3 region has 13 residues. The CDR3 sequence: CSGGGQSADTQYF. As DNA, the CDR3 is TGCAGCGGGGGGGGACAGAGTGCAGATACGCAGTATTTT.

The CDR3 protein is CASSLAGETQYF. The CDR3 DNA reads TGTGCCAGCAGCTTAGCGGGGGAGACCCAGTACTTC. The V gene is TRBV13, the J gene TRBJ2-5, with a possible D match to TRBD2 (5 bases). Trimming cost V 1 base and J 5 bases, with 5 bases left between them. Per the germline V gene, CDR1 is PRHDT and CDR2 is FYEKMQ (reference sequence). The CDR3 consists of 12 residues.

J is TRBJ1-2 and V is TRBV28; D remains unclear. The CDR3 consists of 15 residues. Trimming shortened V by 7 bases and J by 1 base, and 16 bases separated the two germline ends. Germline V gene lookup returns CDR1 MDHEN and CDR2 SYDVKM. CDR3 nucleotides: TGTGCCAGCACCCAAGTTTCCCCGTTTAACTATGGCTACACCTTC. It codes for CASTQVSPFNYGYTF.

The V call is TRBV6-6, the J call TRBJ2-2; no reliable D call. CDR1 and CDR2 from the germline V gene are MNHNY and SVGAGI (reference sequence). This CDR3 has 13 residues. Trimming left V 4 bases short and J 0 bases short, with 3 bases between. The CDR3 spells CASSWPNTGELFF. DNA of the CDR3: TGTGCCAGCAGTTGGCCGAACACCGGGGAGCTGTTTTTT.

The chain is built from TRBV7-6 and TRBJ2-1; TRBD1 matches 12 bases. From germline, CDR1 is SGHVS and CDR2 FNYEAQ. This CDR3 contains 16 residues. The junction had 10 bases not matched to a gene; V was cut back by 6 bases and J by 7 bases. CDR3 in amino acids: CASSTPGQGARNEQFF. CDR3 DNA: TGTGCCAGCAGTACTCCGGGACAGGGGGCTCGGAATGAGCAGTTCTTC.

The V call is TRBV6-1, the J call TRBJ1-4; 8 bases match TRBD1. V shed 2 bases and J 4 bases; nucleotides not matched to a gene: 3. This CDR3 is built from 15 residues. Germline V CDR1 and CDR2: MNHNS, SASEGT. Here the CDR3 DNA reads TGTGCCAGCAGTGAATTGACAGGGGATAATGAAAAACTGTTTTTT. This encodes CASSELTGDNEKLFF.

The genes are TRBV7-9 and TRBJ2-1; D possibly corresponds to TRBD2 (8 bases). CDR3 size: 15 residues. CDR1 and CDR2 from the germline V gene are SEHNR and FQNEAQ (reference sequence). V dropped 8 bases and J dropped 6 bases, with 20 bases sitting between them. The CDR3 DNA sequence: TGTGCCAGCCCCCGGAGTAGCGGGACAGTCAATGAGCAGTTCTTC. Amino acids: CASPRSSGTVNEQFF. The full variable domain, in which reference TRBV7-9 and TRBJ2-1 provide the parts outside the CDR3, is DTGVSQNPRHKITKRGQNVTFRCDPISEHNRLYWYRQTLGQGPEFLTYFQNEAQLEKSRLLSDRFSAERPKGSFSTLEIQRTEQGDSAMYLCASPRSSGTVNEQFFGPGTRLTVL.

The chain uses TRBV4-2 and TRBJ1-1; TRBD1 is a possible D gene (6 bases). Trimming left V 1 base short and J 6 bases short, with 9 bases between. CDR3 length equals 13 residues. CDR1 is LGHNA and CDR2 is YNFKEQ in the germline V gene. CDR3 DNA: TGTGCCAGCAGCCAAGGAACAGGGCCTGAAGCTTTCTTT. Translated: CASSQGTGPEAFF.

The V gene is TRBV10-3, the J gene TRBJ2-2; 9 positions match TRBD2. The CDR3 length is 16 residues. V lost 10 bases to trimming and J lost 0 bases; unmatched junction nucleotides: 9. The germline CDR1 and CDR2 sequences are ENHRY and SYGVKD. Here the CDR3 reads CASSRRLAANTGELFF. DNA for the CDR3: TGTGCCAGCAGCCGAAGACTAGCGGCGAACACCGGGGAGCTGTTTTTT.

The chain carries TRBV13 and TRBJ2-1; 11 positions match TRBD2. Germline CDR1 reads PRHDT; CDR2 reads FYEKMQ (reference sequence). The CDR3 loop spans 17 amino acids. Trimming at V came to 3 bases and at J to 1 base, leaving 5 bases not matched to a gene. The CDR3 spells CASSLEASGRSYNEQFF. CDR3 DNA sequence: TGTGCCAGCAGCTTGGAAGCTAGCGGGAGGTCCTACAATGAGCAGTTCTTC. Complete variable domain (other parts from reference TRBV13 and TRBJ2-1): AAGVIQSPRHLIKEKRETATLKCYPIPRHDTVYWYQQGPGQDPQFLISFYEKMQSDKGSIPDRFSAQQFSDYHSELNMSSLELGDSALYFCASSLEASGRSYNEQFFGPGTRLTVL.